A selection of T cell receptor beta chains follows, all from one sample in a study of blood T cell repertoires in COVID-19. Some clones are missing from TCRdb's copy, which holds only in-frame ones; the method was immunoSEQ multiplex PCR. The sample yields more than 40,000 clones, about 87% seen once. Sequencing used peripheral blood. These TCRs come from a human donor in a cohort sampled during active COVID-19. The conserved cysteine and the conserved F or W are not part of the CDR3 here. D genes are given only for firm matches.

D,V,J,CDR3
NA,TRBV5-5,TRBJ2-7,ASSPSPGASYEQY
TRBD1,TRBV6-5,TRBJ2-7,ASRYRGPYEQY
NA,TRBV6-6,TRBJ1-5,ATGQADNQPQH
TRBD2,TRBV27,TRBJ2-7,ASRLAGGNEQY
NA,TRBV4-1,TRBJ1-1,ASSRGDTMNTEAF
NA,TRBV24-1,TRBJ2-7,ATRAGTISYEQY
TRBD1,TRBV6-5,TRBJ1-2,ASSMTGTSYGYT
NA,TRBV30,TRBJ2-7,AWRTDSYEQY
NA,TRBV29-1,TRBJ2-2,SVEFWRDSNTGELF
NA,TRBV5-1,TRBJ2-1,ASSLRGAVNEQF
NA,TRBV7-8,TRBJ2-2,ASSLTEGDGELF
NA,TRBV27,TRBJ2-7,ASSLQRGEGEQY
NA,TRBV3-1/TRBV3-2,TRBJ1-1,ASSQQGVTEAF
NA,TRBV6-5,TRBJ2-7,ASTYGYEQY
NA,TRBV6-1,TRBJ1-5,ASSEASARAAQH
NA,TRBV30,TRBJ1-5,AWSVGGVGSPQH
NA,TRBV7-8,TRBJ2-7,ASSLGGTYYEQY
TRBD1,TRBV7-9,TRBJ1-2,ASSPSGQGAHFGGYT
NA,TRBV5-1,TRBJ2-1,ASSSSGDYEQF
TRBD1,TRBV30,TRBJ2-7,AWSVGQGYPYEQY
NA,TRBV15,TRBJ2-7,ATSRDVGSYEQY
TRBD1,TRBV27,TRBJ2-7,ASSPGGASYEQY
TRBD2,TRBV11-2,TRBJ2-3,ASSSGLAGGTDTQY
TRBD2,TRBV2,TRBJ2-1,ASKATSGSHNEQF
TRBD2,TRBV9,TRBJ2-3,ASSAVAGGGTDTQY
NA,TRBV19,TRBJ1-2,ASNPIDQGNGYGYT